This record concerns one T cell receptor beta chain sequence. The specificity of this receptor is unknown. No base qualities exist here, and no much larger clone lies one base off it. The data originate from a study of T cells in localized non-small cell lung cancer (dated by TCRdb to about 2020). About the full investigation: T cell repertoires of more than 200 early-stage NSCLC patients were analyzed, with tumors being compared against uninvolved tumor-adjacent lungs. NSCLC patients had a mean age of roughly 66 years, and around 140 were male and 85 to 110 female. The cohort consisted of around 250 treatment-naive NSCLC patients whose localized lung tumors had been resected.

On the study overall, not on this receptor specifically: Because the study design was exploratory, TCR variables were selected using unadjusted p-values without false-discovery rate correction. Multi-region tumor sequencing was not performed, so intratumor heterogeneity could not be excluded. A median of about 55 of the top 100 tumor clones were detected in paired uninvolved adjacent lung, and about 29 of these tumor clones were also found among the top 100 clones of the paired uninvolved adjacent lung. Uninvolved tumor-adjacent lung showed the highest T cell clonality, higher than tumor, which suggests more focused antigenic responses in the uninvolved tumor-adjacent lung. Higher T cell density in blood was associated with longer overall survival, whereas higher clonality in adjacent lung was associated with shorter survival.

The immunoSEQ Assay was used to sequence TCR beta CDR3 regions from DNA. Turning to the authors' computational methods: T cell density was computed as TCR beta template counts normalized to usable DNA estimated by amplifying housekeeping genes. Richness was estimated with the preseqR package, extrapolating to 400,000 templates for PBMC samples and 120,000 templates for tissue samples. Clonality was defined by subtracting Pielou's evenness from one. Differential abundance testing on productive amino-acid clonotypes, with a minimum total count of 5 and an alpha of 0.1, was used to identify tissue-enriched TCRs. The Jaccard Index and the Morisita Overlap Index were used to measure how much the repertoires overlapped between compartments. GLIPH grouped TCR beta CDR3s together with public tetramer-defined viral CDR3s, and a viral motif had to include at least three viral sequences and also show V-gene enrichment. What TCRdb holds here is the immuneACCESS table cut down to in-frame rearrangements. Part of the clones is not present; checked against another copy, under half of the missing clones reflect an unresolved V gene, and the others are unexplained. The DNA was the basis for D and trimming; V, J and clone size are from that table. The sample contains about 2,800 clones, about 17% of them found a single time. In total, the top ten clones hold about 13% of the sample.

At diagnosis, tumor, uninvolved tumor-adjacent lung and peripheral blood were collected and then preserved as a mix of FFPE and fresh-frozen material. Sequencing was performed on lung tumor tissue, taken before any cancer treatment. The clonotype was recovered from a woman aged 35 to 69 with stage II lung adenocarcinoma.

The nucleotides are TGTGCCAGCAGCCTGACAGGGTTGAACACTGAAGCTTTCTTT. Translated, this is CASSLTGLNTEAFF. The chain is encoded by TRBV14 joined to TRBJ1-1; 7 central nucleotides agree with TRBD1. The CDR3 holds 14 amino acids from the cysteine to the phenylalanine. The only DNA kept is the CDR3, 42 bases in frame from the first base. Compared with germline, V lacks 4 bases and J lacks 0 bases; bases without a gene match: 2. From a lookup of the germline V gene, CDR1 and CDR2 are SGHDN and FVKESK. The entire variable domain, with the stretches around the CDR3 drawn from the reference TRBV14 and TRBJ1-1 proteins, is EAGVTQFPSHSVIEKGQTVTLRCDPISGHDNLYWYRRVMGKEIKFLLHFVKESKQDESGMPNNRFLAERTGGTYSTLKVQPAELEDSGVYFCASSLTGLNTEAFFGQGTRLTVV.